This TCR beta chain was captured by sequencing in a study of blood T cell repertoires in COVID-19. The wider study: The cDNA or gDNA used as material had been derived from T cells, B-cell-depleted T cells, or PBMCs.

In the original processing: Estimation of nucleated cell counts relied on the amplification of reference gene primers. The assay was immunoSEQ multiplex PCR, and TCRdb's table has in-frame clones only and misses some. That table gives V, J and clone size, and the DNA gave D and trimming. Here the sample spans some 170,000 clones, approximately 80% being singletons. CDR3 length: 20 residues. Germline CDR1 reads LGHDT; CDR2 reads YNNKEL (reference sequence). Trimming cost V 4 bases and J 0 bases; bases outside gene matches: 11. Two consecutive negative NP/OP PCR tests, clearance, or resolved symptoms defined Cohort 3 recovery. This clone was seen a handful of times.

The chain uses TRBV3-1 (or the pseudogene TRBV3-2) and TRBJ2-3, with 15 positions matching TRBD2. The sequence derives from a man in his forties or fifties who had recovered from COVID-19. The sample comprised PBMCs or T cells enriched from blood (not recorded which). The CDR3, as DNA: TGTGCCAGCAGCCGAGGGACTAGCGGGGGGTATCTAACTAGCACAGATACGCAGTATTTT. Translation: CASSRGTSGGYLTSTDTQYF.